The 20 T cell receptor beta chains in this list originate from one sample, sequenced in a study of T cells in Graves' hyperthyroidism and ophthalmopathy. The TCR beta CDR3 regions underwent amplification using RNA transcripts as the source. The HTBI primer set drove a first-round RT-PCR of the TCR CDR3. TCRdb reprocessed the multiplex PCR reads via MiXCR and lists one record per CDR3 protein. The table has more than 450,000 distinct CDR3 sequences, 20% seen once; the top ten hold 45% to 50%. The specimen sequenced was blood. The source is a man aged 35-49 years with Graves' ophthalmopathy.

The table lists this clonotype with a few counts. The chain carries TRBV20-1 and TRBJ2-1; 11 bases are a match to TRBD2. Germline V lookup: CDR1 DFQATT, CDR2 SNEGSKA (reference sequence). This CDR3 contains 11 residues. The V and J ends lost 6 bases and 15 bases, in that order; junction bases with no gene match: 7. Written as DNA, the CDR3 is TGCAGTGCCGTAGCGGGGGGGCCCGGGTTCTTC. Its protein product is CSAVAGGPGFF.

This clonotype has a handful of counts. V usage is TRBV20-1 and J usage is TRBJ2-1; TRBD2 agrees at 11 bases. The CDR3 length is 16 residues. Trimming cost V 5 bases and J 2 bases; bases outside gene matches: 8. Per germline, CDR1 DFQATT and CDR2 SNEGSKA (reference sequence). CDR3 nucleotide sequence: TGCAGTGCTGGCCCACCGGGACTAGCGGCCTACAATGAGCAGTTCTTC. It translates to CSAGPPGLAAYNEQFF.

The sample holds a few counts of this clonotype. This rearrangement joins TRBV5-1 to TRBJ1-3; TRBD1 matches 11 bases. Germline V gene lookup returns CDR1 SGHRS and CDR2 YFSETQ. The CDR3 has 18 amino acids. Trimming took 2 bases from V and 1 from J; bases not matched to a gene: 8. The CDR3 loop reads CASSFSGTGGSSGNTIYF. The DNA of the CDR3 is TGCGCCAGCAGCTTTTCCGGGACAGGGGGTTCGTCTGGAAACACCATATATTTT.

The chain uses TRBV6-2 or TRBV6-3 and TRBJ2-1, with D uncertain. Germline assignment: CDR1 MNHEY and CDR2 SVGEGT. Trimming removed 6 bases from V and 2 bases from J, with 14 bases in between. The CDR3 runs to 15 residues. The CDR3 sequence: CASSNTPRAYNEQFF. The DNA of the CDR3 is TGTGCCAGCAGCAATACTCCTAGGGCCTACAATGAGCAGTTCTTC.

CDR3 loop: CASSSYSGDDGYTF. CDR3 nucleotide sequence: TGCGCCAGCAGCTCATACTCGGGGGATGATGGCTACACCTTC. J is TRBJ1-2 and V is TRBV5-1, with D tentatively TRBD1 (5 bases). Germline-derived CDR1 and CDR2 are SGHRS and YFSETQ. The V and J ends lost 3 bases and 6 bases respectively, with 15 bases between them. The CDR3 totals 14 residues.

This rearrangement joins TRBV19 to TRBJ1-6; a possible D gene is TRBD1 (6 bases). V was trimmed by 7 bases and J by 9 bases, leaving 22 bases between them. CDR3 length: 16 amino acids. In germline, CDR1 is LNHDA, CDR2 SQIVND (reference sequence). In DNA, the CDR3 is TGTGCCAGTAACCCCCGGGACAAGGGCGACGGTTCACCCCTCCACTTT. Encoded protein: CASNPRDKGDGSPLHF.

A few counts support this clonotype. The chain links TRBV20-1 to TRBJ2-7; tentatively, D is TRBD1 or TRBD2 (5 bases each). Trimming shortened V by 2 bases and J by 4 bases, and 15 bases separated the two germline ends. Germline V lookup: CDR1 DFQATT, CDR2 SNEGSKA (reference sequence). This CDR3 is built from 14 residues. The CDR3 DNA sequence: TGCAGTGCTAGACGGCAGGGATGGGGGTACGAGCAGTACTTC. Amino acids: CSARRQGWGYEQYF.

This clonotype was observed at least ten times. The chain links TRBV12-3 or TRBV12-4 to TRBJ2-5, with 9 bases fitting TRBD2. This CDR3 has 16 amino acids. The V and J ends lost 3 bases and 3 bases, in that order; junction bases with no gene match: 8. The CDR3, as DNA: TGTGCCAGCAGTTTCGTTTTTTCTAGCGGGAAAGAGACCCAGTACTTC. It translates to CASSFVFSSGKETQYF.

This clonotype was detected many times. The chain carries TRBV6-1 and TRBJ2-7; perhaps TRBD2 as D (6 bases). The V gene lost 0 bases and the J gene lost 2 bases, with 14 bases spanning the gap. This CDR3 contains 16 residues. Germline V gives CDR1 MNHNS, CDR2 SASEGT. DNA of the CDR3: TGTGCCAGCAGTGAAGCGCGATGGACTACCGCCTACGAGCAGTACTTC. Translated: CASSEARWTTAYEQYF.

This clonotype was seen ten or more times. The rearrangement joins TRBV20-1 to TRBJ2-7; D unresolved. The germline gives CDR1 DFQATT, CDR2 SNEGSKA (reference sequence). The CDR3 loop spans 14 amino acids. V was shortened by 7 bases and J by 2 bases, with 18 bases between the two germline ends. The CDR3 sequence is CSVIRQRLTYEQYF. The CDR3 DNA reads TGCAGTGTTATACGGCAGCGCCTAACCTACGAGCAGTACTTC.

This clonotype came up many times. The chain uses TRBV20-1 and TRBJ2-3; D uncertain. Trimming removed 0 bases at V and 0 bases at J, with 7 bases between. CDR1 DFQATT and CDR2 SNEGSKA come from the germline V gene (reference sequence). This CDR3 has 14 amino acids. The CDR3 loop is CSARDAQSTDTQYF. CDR3 nucleotide sequence: TGCAGTGCTAGAGATGCCCAGAGCACAGATACGCAGTATTTT.

To note about this clonotype: With a much larger clone just one base away, this may be a read error. The chain couples TRBV20-1 to TRBJ2-1; the D is unclear. Germline-derived CDR1 and CDR2 are DFQATT and SNEGSKA (reference sequence). Trimming stripped 6 bases from V and 7 bases from J, with 13 bases between. The CDR3 is 12 residues long. CDR3 protein: CSATSSRNEQFF. CDR3 DNA sequence: TGCAGTGCCACCTCCTCGCGGAATGAGCAGTTCTTC.

The V call is TRBV19, the J call TRBJ2-7, with TRBD1 matching 7 bases. The ends lost 3 bases at V and 5 bases at J; junction bases unmatched: 7. This CDR3 is built from 14 residues. Germline assignment: CDR1 LNHDA and CDR2 SQIVND (reference sequence). The CDR3 DNA reads as TGTGCCAGTAGTATGCAACAGGGGCGACACGAGCAGTACTTC. Amino acid sequence: CASSMQQGRHEQYF.

In this sample, this clonotype turned up many times. The V and J genes are TRBV28 and TRBJ1-2, with no clear D. Trimming took 1 base from V and 3 from J, leaving 9 bases between them. The CDR3 is 14 residues long. Germline-derived CDR1 and CDR2 are MDHEN and SYDVKM. The CDR3 DNA follows: TGTGCCAGCAGTTTATTCGGGTTTGACTATGGCTACACCTTC. Translated: CASSLFGFDYGYTF.

This chain connects TRBV12-3 or TRBV12-4 to TRBJ1-6; D is ambiguous. The V and J ends lost 4 bases and 13 bases respectively, with 8 bases between them. The CDR3 length is 11 residues. In DNA, the CDR3 is TGTGCCAGCAGTTCCATGGGTCCCCTCCACTTT. It translates to CASSSMGPLHF.

The rearrangement joins TRBV20-1 to TRBJ2-7; TRBD2 aligns across 16 bases. The CDR3 spans 17 residues. Per the germline V gene, CDR1 is DFQATT and CDR2 is SNEGSKA (reference sequence). Trimming cost V 3 bases and J 5 bases; bases outside gene matches: 10. Here the CDR3 DNA reads TGCAGTGCTAGCGGGACTAGCGGGAGGGCCACGAGACACGAGCAGTACTTC. Translation gives CSASGTSGRATRHEQYF.

In its sample, this clonotype was seen many times. The chain has TRBV3-1 and TRBJ1-3; D is ambiguous. The CDR3 is 15 residues long. V was cut by 3 bases and J by 1 base, with 10 bases left in between. CDR1 is LGHDT, CDR2 YNNKEL, per germline (reference sequence). The CDR3 spells CASSQTQTSGNTIYF. For the CDR3, the DNA is TGTGCCAGCAGCCAGACCCAGACTTCTGGAAACACCATATATTTT.

The chain is built from TRBV19 and TRBJ2-7; possibly TRBD1 or TRBD2 for D (6 bases each). The V end lost 4 bases, the J end lost 6 bases, and 13 bases lay between the germline ends. The CDR3 loop spans 13 amino acids. Germline V lookup: CDR1 LNHDA, CDR2 SQIVND (reference sequence). CDR3 amino acids: CASSRKGGSEQYF. The CDR3 DNA follows: TGTGCCAGTAGTAGAAAGGGGGGCTCCGAGCAGTACTTC.

This clonotype occurred many times. The chain links TRBV7-2 to TRBJ2-5; D remains ambiguous. The CDR3 runs to 13 residues. CDR1 is SGHTA, CDR2 FQGNSA, per germline. V lost 3 bases and J 4 bases, leaving 9 bases between the germline ends. Here the CDR3 reads CASSFSVRETQYF. The CDR3 coding sequence is TGTGCCAGCAGCTTTTCCGTCAGAGAGACCCAGTACTTC.

Only a few counts were recorded for this clonotype. This rearrangement joins TRBV5-4 to TRBJ1-2; the D gene is possibly TRBD1 (6 bases). Trimming left V 2 bases short and J 3 bases short, with 14 bases between. CDR3 length: 15 residues. CDR1 and CDR2 from the germline V gene are SGHNT and YYREEE (reference sequence). This CDR3 is CASSFRGGLDYGYTF. Written as DNA, the CDR3 is TGTGCCAGCAGCTTCCGAGGGGGACTAGACTATGGCTACACCTTC. Together with reference TRBV5-4 and TRBJ1-2, the CDR3 gives the full variable domain: ETGVTQSPTHLIKTRGQQVTLRCSSQSGHNTVSWYQQALGQGPQFIFQYYREEENGRGNFPPRFSGLQFPNYSSELNVNALELDDSALYLCASSFRGGLDYGYTFGSGTRLTVV.